This T cell receptor (beta chain) was sequenced during a study of T cell clonality in common variable immunodeficiency. Study-wide results and caveats: CVID subjects had higher TCRbeta clonality than healthy controls, most marked in about a third. Fewer deletions and N-nucleotide insertions were reportedly seen in common variable immunodeficiency TCR beta sequences. Compared with controls, CVID subjects had fewer shared TCRbeta clones.

This clone was recorded at least ten times. Its antigen is not known. From the germline J gene comes the end of the CDR3, since the read stops 3 residues before it. All CVID subjects were on immunoglobulin replacement for at least one year. CVID and control samples used equivalent genomic DNA input. Clones were read by immunoSEQ multiplex PCR, and TCRdb kept only the in-frame ones, dropping some. The record shows some 16,000 clones for this sample, with no singletons present. The CDR3 covers 15 residues. The germline V gene has CDR1 SGHTA and CDR2 FQGNSA. The V end lost 5 bases, the J end lost 3 bases, and 14 bases lay between the germline ends.

The gene calls are TRBV7-2 and TRBJ2-1; D is possibly TRBD2 (6 bases). The sample was peripheral blood mononuclear cells. This receptor was identified in a human donor with common variable immunodeficiency. CDR3 DNA, as far as it was read: TGTGCCAGCAGCCCCAGCCGGGGGAGCTACAATGAG. Its translation is CASSPSRGSYNE. The full CDR3 is CASSPSRGSYNEQFF.